The subject of this entry is one T cell receptor beta chain. There are a few counts of this clonotype. Its antigen remains undetermined. No base quality values were provided; no much bigger clone lies one nucleotide off. The sample is drawn from a study of identical twins' blood T cells (dated by TCRdb to the early 2010s). Context from the whole study: The roughly 12 libraries, six for the alpha chain and six for the beta chain, together yielded approximately 48 million Illumina reads. To assess how genetics influences repertoire formation, the study used next-generation sequencing to compare the TCR alpha and beta chain repertoires of three pairs of monozygous twins. Beyond this particular receptor, the publication reports: Among the most abundant TCRbeta clonotypes, each donor shared more CDR3 sequences with her twin than with unrelated donors. The study stated that the proposed role of the TCRalpha J segment in MHC recognition during thymic selection needs to be validated by independent studies. V gene usage was reported to be markedly more similar within twin pairs than between unrelated donors, even among non-selected out-of-frame TCRbeta clonotypes. The number of CDR3 clonotypes shared between two donors was mainly determined by the product of the cloneset sizes of the two donors, and no clear deviation from this trend was shown by twins. Because the twins were raised together, environmental influences could not be ruled out as an explanation for the similarity between twins.

The CDR3 runs 14 residues from the cysteine to the phenylalanine. The CDR3 DNA has 42 bases and is translated from base 1. CDR1 and CDR2, per the germline V gene (reference sequence), are SEHNR and FQNEAQ. Cut back by 5 bases and 0 bases, the V and J ends lie 10 bases apart. The donors were six healthy women who made up three monozygous twin pairs. All three twin pairs had been raised together and were thought likely to have encountered the same vaccines and infectious agents. TCR cDNA libraries were prepared from RNA that was isolated from peripheral blood mononuclear cells. Libraries were built with 5' RACE. These reads were obtained on an Illumina Genome Analyzer IIx. RNA-based TCR cDNA libraries were prepared by a previously described protocol with several modifications. To prevent cross-contamination, sample-specific barcodes were introduced on both ends of each TCR cDNA library during cDNA synthesis and amplification. The study's own analysis went as follows. Between about 100,000 and nearly 550,000 clonotypes were identified per individual, and about 2.2 to 3.6 million CDR3-containing reads were obtained per library. Reads carrying improper barcode index combinations were removed, after which the MiTCR software was used to build a cloneset for each library. While assembling CDR3 clonotypes, MiTCR corrected PCR and sequencing errors and either filtered or rescued low-quality reads. Artificial out-of-frame clonotypes were removed by being mapped to in-frame sequences, with one indel in the CDR3 allowed. Similarity of V and J gene usage between donors was measured as Jensen-Shannon divergence divided by mean entropy. TCRdb trimmed the raw reads at Q25, called clones with MiXCR and kept productive beta chains. Every CDR3 protein is listed once, alongside the most common genes and DNA of its rows. The V and J calls shown here were made by TCRdb, not taken from the authors' results. Within this sample are fewer than 450,000 distinct CDR3 sequences, with roughly 30% of them counted one time only. The top ten constitute about 6% of the sample.

The receptor chain draws on TRBV7-9 and TRBJ1-1; tentative D gene TRBD1, with 5 bases matching. The clonotype was recovered from a woman aged 18 to 55 in good health. Sequenced input: PBMCs. The CDR3 here reads CASSMGRLNTEAFF. The DNA reads as follows: TGTGCCAGCAGCATGGGACGGTTGAACACTGAAGCTTTCTTT. This CDR3, with the reference TRBV7-9 and TRBJ1-1 proteins standing in past its ends, gives the full variable domain DTGVSQNPRHKITKRGQNVTFRCDPISEHNRLYWYRQTLGQGPEFLTYFQNEAQLEKSRLLSDRFSAERPKGSFSTLEIQRTEQGDSAMYLCASSMGRLNTEAFFGQGTRLTVV.